Below, 14 T cell receptor beta chains from the same sample are listed, as sequenced in a study of siplizumab effects on memory and regulatory T cells. Sequencing was performed with immunoSEQ multiplex PCR; in TCRdb, only in-frame clones are kept and a portion is missing. The sample shows about 100,000 clones, approximately 92% of them seen only once. The sample was CD4+ T cells sorted from blood. These TCRs come from a human donor in good health. Some clones in this sample may be carry-over from other donors' samples.

The chain uses TRBV30 and TRBJ2-7; 7 bases match TRBD2. In germline, CDR1 is GTSNPN, CDR2 SVGIG (reference sequence). J lost 0 bases, V lost 6 bases, and 2 bases had no gene match. The CDR3 is made up of 12 amino acids. CDR3 DNA: TGTGCCTGTTCTAGCGGCTCCTACGAGCAGTACTTC. As protein: CACSSGSYEQYF.

The chain links TRBV2 to TRBJ2-7, with no clear D. The germline V gene has CDR1 SNHLY and CDR2 FYNNEI. This CDR3 comprises 11 residues. The V gene lost 7 bases and the J gene lost 3 bases, with 7 bases spanning the gap. As DNA, the CDR3 is TGTGCCAGCATTCGTTACTACGAGCAGTACTTC. Encoded protein: CASIRYYEQYF.

The chain couples TRBV19 to TRBJ2-7, with a possible D match to TRBD1 (6 bases). The germline V gene has CDR1 LNHDA and CDR2 SQIVND (reference sequence). V dropped 5 bases and J dropped 2 bases, with 13 bases sitting between them. CDR3 length: 14 residues. CDR3 nucleotide sequence: TGTGCCAGTAGTCCCCGGACAGACACCTACGAGCAGTACTTC. It yields the protein CASSPRTDTYEQYF.

The rearrangement uses TRBV19 and TRBJ2-4; D possibly uses TRBD1 or TRBD2 (7 bases each). The CDR3 extends over 16 amino acids. The germline V gene has CDR1 LNHDA and CDR2 SQIVND (reference sequence). The V and J ends lost 5 bases and 7 bases respectively, with 21 bases between them. DNA of the CDR3: TGTGCCAGTAGTGATAACAGGGGAGGGCTTTGGAACATTCAGTACTTC. It codes for CASSDNRGGLWNIQYF.

V and J are TRBV11-2 and TRBJ1-2, with D maybe TRBD1 (5 bases). V was trimmed by 1 base and J by 2 bases, leaving 5 bases between them. The CDR3 is 13 residues long. Germline CDR1 is SGHAT and CDR2 is FQNNGV. In DNA form, the CDR3 reads TGTGCCAGCAGCTTAGGACAGAACTATGGCTACACCTTC. Translated: CASSLGQNYGYTF.

In this sample, this clone turned up once. The chain combines TRBV19 with TRBJ2-6; 7 bases are shared with TRBD1. V lost 4 bases, J lost 1 base, and 13 bases stayed unmatched. The CDR3 consists of 19 residues. Germline assignment: CDR1 LNHDA and CDR2 SQIVND (reference sequence). The CDR3, as DNA: TGTGCCAGTAGTAAACGCCGGGACAGTTTTCGTTCTGGGGCCAACGTCCTGACTTTC. It specifies CASSKRRDSFRSGANVLTF.

This chain uses TRBV27 with TRBJ1-1; a weak D match, TRBD1 (6 bases). CDR1 and CDR2 from the germline V gene are MNHEY and SMNVEV (reference sequence). V was clipped by 1 base and J by 3 bases, with 12 bases between them. The CDR3 extends over 15 amino acids. Here the CDR3 reads CASSLFGGSDTEAFF. CDR3 in DNA: TGTGCCAGCAGTTTATTCGGGGGCTCGGACACTGAAGCTTTCTTT.

CDR3 sequence: CASSLVQGLVFF. CDR3 nucleotide sequence: TGTGCCAGCAGCTTAGTTCAAGGGCTCGTTTTCTTT. The V and J genes are TRBV7-8 and TRBJ1-1; D remains unclear. The CDR3 has 12 amino acids. Germline CDR1 and CDR2: SGHVS and FQNEAQ. V was cut by 1 base and J by 13 bases, with 13 bases left in between. The complete variable domain, with remaining parts taken from reference TRBV7-8 and TRBJ1-1, reads GAGVSQSPRYKVAKRGQDVALRCDPISGHVSLFWYQQALGQGPEFLTYFQNEAQLDKSGLPSDRFFAERPEGSVSTLKIQRTQQEDSAVYLCASSLVQGLVFFGQGTRLTVV.

This chain joins TRBV5-5 and TRBJ1-3; tentatively, D is TRBD1 (6 bases). Between the trimmed V and J ends, which lost 4 bases and 0 bases, there was a span of 11 bases. Germline V gives CDR1 SGHKS, CDR2 YYEKEE (reference sequence). CDR3 length: 15 residues. The CDR3 loop is CASSLDRSSGNTIYF. The CDR3 region has the DNA TGTGCCAGCAGCCTCGACAGGAGCTCTGGAAACACCATATATTTT.

This clone was observed once. The chain links TRBV5-1 to TRBJ1-2; D ambiguous. CDR1 SGHRS and CDR2 YFSETQ come from the germline V gene. The V and J ends lost 0 bases and 2 bases respectively, with 5 bases between them. The CDR3 is 13 residues long. CDR3 nucleotide sequence: TGCGCCAGCAGCTTGGGCGGGAACTATGGCTACACCTTC. This encodes CASSLGGNYGYTF.

The chain joins TRBV19 to TRBJ2-2, with 10 positions matching TRBD2. The trim removed 6 bases at V and 2 bases at J, leaving 6 bases unmatched. This CDR3 is built from 16 residues. From germline, CDR1 is LNHDA and CDR2 SQIVND (reference sequence). The CDR3 spells CASRGLAGANTGELFF. DNA of the CDR3: TGTGCCAGTAGGGGGCTAGCGGGAGCAAACACCGGGGAGCTGTTTTTT.

Only a few counts were recorded for this clone. The J gene is TRBJ2-7, the V gene TRBV28; TRBD1 matches at 9 bases. The CDR3 has 16 residues. V shed 3 bases, J shed 3 bases, and the junction held 9 bases outside the gene matches. The germline V gene encodes CDR1 MDHEN and CDR2 SYDVKM. The CDR3 loop reads CASSLGGQGRFYEQYF. CDR3 in DNA: TGTGCCAGCAGTTTGGGGGGACAGGGTCGTTTCTACGAGCAGTACTTC.

This chain links TRBV4-1 with TRBJ2-1; 8 bases are shared with TRBD2. Trimming cost V 2 bases and J 9 bases; bases outside gene matches: 0. This CDR3 region has 12 residues. Germline V gene lookup returns CDR1 MGHRA and CDR2 YSYEKL. The CDR3 region is CASSQTSGEQFF. CDR3 nucleotide sequence: TGCGCCAGCAGCCAAACTAGCGGTGAGCAGTTCTTC.

The chain combines TRBV5-1 with TRBJ1-1; 12 bases match TRBD1. V dropped 4 bases and J dropped 1; count of bases not matched to a gene: 2. Germline-derived CDR1 and CDR2 are SGHRS and YFSETQ. This CDR3 region has 15 residues. In DNA, the CDR3 is TGCGCCAGCAGCACGGGACAGGGGGCGAACACTGAAGCTTTCTTT. Encoded protein: CASSTGQGANTEAFF. The full variable domain, in which reference TRBV5-1 and TRBJ1-1 provide the parts outside the CDR3, is KAGVTQTPRYLIKTRGQQVTLSCSPISGHRSVSWYQQTPGQGLQFLFEYFSETQRNKGNFPGRFSGRQFSNSRSEMNVSTLELGDSALYLCASSTGQGANTEAFFGQGTRLTVV.